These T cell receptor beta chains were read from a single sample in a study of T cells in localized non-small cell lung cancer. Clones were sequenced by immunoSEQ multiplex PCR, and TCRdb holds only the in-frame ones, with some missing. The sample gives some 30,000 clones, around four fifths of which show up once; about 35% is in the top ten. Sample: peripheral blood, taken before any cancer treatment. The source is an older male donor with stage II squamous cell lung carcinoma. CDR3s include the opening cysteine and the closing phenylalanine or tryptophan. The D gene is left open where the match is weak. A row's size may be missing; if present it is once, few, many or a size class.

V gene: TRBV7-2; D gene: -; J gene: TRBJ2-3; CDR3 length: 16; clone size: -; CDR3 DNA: TGTGCCAGCAGCTTAGTAGCTCTTTCAAGCACAGATACGCAGTATTTT; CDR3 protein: CASSLVALSSTDTQYF
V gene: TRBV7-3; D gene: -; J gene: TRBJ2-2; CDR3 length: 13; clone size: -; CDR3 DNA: TGTGCCAGCAGCCAAAGGAACACCGGGGAGCTGTTTTTT; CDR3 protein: CASSQRNTGELFF
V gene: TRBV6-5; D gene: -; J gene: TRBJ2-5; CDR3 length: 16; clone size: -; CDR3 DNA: TGTGCCAGCAGTTACTCTTTTACTAGCTCACAAGAGACCCAGTACTTC; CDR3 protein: CASSYSFTSSQETQYF
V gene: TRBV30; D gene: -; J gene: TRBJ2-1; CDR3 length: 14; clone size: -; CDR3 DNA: TGTGCCTGGAGTCAGGGAATATCCTACAATGAGCAGTTCTTC; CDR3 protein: CAWSQGISYNEQFF
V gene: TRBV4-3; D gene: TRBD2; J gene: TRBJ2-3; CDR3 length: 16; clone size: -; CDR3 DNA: TGCGCCAGCAGCATAAGTACCGGGACTAGCACGGATACGCAGTATTTT; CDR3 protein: CASSISTGTSTDTQYF
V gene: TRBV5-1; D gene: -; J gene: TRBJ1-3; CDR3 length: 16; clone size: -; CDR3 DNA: TGCGCCAGCAGCTTGGGATTGTGGGCGCTGGGAAACACCATATATTTT; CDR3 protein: CASSLGLWALGNTIYF
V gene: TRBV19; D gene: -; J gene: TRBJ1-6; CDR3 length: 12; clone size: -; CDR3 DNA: TGTGCCAGTAAGGGGGAAAGCTCACCCCTCCACTTT; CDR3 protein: CASKGESSPLHF
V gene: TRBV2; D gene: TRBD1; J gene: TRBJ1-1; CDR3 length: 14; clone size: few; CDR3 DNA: TGTGCCAGCAGAGGGGGACAGAAGAACACTGAAGCTTTCTTT; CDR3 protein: CASRGGQKNTEAFF
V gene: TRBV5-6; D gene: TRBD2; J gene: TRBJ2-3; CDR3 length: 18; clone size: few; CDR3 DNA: TGTGCCAGCAGCTTGTTGACTAGCGGGAGGGCTAGCACAGATACGCAGTATTTT; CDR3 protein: CASSLLTSGRASTDTQYF
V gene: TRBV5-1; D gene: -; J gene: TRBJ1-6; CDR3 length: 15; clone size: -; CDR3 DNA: TGCGCCAGCAGCTTGCAGTTGGACAATAATTCACCCCTCCACTTT; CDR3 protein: CASSLQLDNNSPLHF
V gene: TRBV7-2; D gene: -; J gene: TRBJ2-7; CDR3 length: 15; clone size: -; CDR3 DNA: TGTGCCAGCAGCCTCGGGTCGGGGGCGCATTACGAGCAGTACTTC; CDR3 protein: CASSLGSGAHYEQYF
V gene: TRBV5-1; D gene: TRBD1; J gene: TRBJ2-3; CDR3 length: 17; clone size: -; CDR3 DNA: TGCGCCAGCAATCGGGACAGGGGGTTCTTGTCCACAGATACGCAGTATTTT; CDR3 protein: CASNRDRGFLSTDTQYF
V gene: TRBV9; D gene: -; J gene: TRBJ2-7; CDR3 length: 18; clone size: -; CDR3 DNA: TGTGCCAGCAGCGTAGGTTCAGGGCCGGCCCCGAGCTCCTACGAGCAGTACTTC; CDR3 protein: CASSVGSGPAPSSYEQYF
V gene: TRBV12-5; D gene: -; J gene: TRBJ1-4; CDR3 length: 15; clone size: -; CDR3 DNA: TGTGCTAGTGGTTTGGTCTTCGGGGCTAATGAAAAACTGTTTTTT; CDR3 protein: CASGLVFGANEKLFF
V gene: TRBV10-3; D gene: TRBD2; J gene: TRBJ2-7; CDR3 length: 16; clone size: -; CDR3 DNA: TGTGCCATCAGCGGGACCGGCACCGGGACTAGCGGGCCGCCGTACTTC; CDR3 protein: CAISGTGTGTSGPPYF
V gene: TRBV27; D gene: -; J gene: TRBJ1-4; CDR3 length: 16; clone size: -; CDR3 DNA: TGTGCCAGCAGGTCTGCCTCGGGGGCAACTAATGAAAAACTGTTTTTT; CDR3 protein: CASRSASGATNEKLFF
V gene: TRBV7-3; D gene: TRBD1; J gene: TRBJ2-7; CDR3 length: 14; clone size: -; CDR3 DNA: TGTGCCAGCAGCTTCCCGGGACAGGGAAGCGAGCAGTACTTC; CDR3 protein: CASSFPGQGSEQYF
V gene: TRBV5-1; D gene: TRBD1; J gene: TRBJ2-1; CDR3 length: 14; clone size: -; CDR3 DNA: TGCGCCAGCAGCTTAGGGACAGGGCACAATGAGCAGTTCTTC; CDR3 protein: CASSLGTGHNEQFF
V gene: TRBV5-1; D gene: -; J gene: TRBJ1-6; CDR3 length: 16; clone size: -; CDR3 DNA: TGCGCCAGCAGCTTGGATCGCAGGGTTGGTAATTCACCCCTCCACTTT; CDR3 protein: CASSLDRRVGNSPLHF
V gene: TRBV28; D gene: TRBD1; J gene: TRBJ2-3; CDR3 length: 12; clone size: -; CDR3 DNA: TGTGCCAGCAGCCCGACAGGGTATACGCAGTATTTT; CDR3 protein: CASSPTGYTQYF
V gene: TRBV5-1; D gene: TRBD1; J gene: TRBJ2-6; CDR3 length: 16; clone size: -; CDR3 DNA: TGCGCCAGCATCCCGGGACAGAACTCTGGGGCCAACGTCCTGACTTTC; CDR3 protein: CASIPGQNSGANVLTF
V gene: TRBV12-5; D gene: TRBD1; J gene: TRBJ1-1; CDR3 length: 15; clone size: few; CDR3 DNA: TGTGCTAGTGGTATGGGACAGGGAGGGACCACTGAAGCTTTCTTT; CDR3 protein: CASGMGQGGTTEAFF
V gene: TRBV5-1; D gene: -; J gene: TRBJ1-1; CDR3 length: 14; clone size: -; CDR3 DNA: TGCGCCAGCAGCGAAATAATTAGTACCACTGAAGCTTTCTTT; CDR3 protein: CASSEIISTTEAFF
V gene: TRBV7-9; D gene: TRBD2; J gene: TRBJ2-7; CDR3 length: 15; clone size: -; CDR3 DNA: TGTGCCAGCAGCTCCCGGCGGGAGGCCCCCTACGAGCAGTACTTC; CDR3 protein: CASSSRREAPYEQYF
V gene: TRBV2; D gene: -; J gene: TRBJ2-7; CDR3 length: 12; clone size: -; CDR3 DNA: TGTGCCAGCAATGAGGTGGCCTCCGAGCAGTACTTC; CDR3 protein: CASNEVASEQYF
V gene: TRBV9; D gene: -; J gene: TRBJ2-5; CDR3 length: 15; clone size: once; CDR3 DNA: TGTGCCAGCAGCGTAGGGGGACGGGGGCCAGAGACCCAGTACTTC; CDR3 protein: CASSVGGRGPETQYF
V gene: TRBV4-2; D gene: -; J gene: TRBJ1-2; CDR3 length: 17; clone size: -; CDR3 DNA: TGTGCCAGCAGCTTGTATGAAGGGCAGGGCCCTAACTATGGCTACACCTTC; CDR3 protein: CASSLYEGQGPNYGYTF
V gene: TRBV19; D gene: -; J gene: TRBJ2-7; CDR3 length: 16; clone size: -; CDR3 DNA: TGTGCCAGTATCCCTGGTGAGCCCCAAACGGCTGACGAGCAGTACTTC; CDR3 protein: CASIPGEPQTADEQYF
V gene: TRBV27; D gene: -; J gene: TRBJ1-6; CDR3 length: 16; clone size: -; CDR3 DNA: TGTGCCAGCACCTTGGGGGGGGCACTCTATAATTCACCCCTCCACTTT; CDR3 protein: CASTLGGALYNSPLHF
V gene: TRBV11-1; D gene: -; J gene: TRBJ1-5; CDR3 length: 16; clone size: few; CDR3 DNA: TGTGCCAGCAGCCACGGGGCGCGAGGGGGGACTCAGCCCCAGCATTTT; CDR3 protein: CASSHGARGGTQPQHF
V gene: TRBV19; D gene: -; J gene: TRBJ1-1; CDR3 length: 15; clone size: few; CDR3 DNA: TGTGCCAGTAGCAACAACAGGGTCGGGAACACTGAAGCTTTCTTT; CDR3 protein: CASSNNRVGNTEAFF
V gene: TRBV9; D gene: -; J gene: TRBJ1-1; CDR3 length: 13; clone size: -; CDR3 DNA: TGTGCCAGCAGCGTAGCTAGTAACACTGAAGCTTTCTTT; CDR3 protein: CASSVASNTEAFF
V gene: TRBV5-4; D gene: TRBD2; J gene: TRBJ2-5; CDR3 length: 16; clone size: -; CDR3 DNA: TGTGCCAGCAGCTTGTCGGCGGGAGGGGGCGTGGAGACCCAGTACTTC; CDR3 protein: CASSLSAGGGVETQYF
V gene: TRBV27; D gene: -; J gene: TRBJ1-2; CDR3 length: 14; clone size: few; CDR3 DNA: TGTGCCAGCAGTTTCGGGGGATACCCGTACGGCTACACCTTC; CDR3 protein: CASSFGGYPYGYTF
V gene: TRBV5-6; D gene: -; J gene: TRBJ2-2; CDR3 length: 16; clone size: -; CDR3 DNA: TGTGCCAGCAGCTTCACAGGAAAGGTTAACACCGGGGAGCTGTTTTTT; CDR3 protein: CASSFTGKVNTGELFF
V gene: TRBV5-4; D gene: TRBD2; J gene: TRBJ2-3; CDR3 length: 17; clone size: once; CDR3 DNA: TGTGCCAGCAGCTTAGCGGGAGGGTCCCACCGCACAGATACGCAGTATTTT; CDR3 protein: CASSLAGGSHRTDTQYF
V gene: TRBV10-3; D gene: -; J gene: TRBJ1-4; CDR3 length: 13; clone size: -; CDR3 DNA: TGTGCCATCGGGGCAGGCTATAATGAAAAACTGTTTTTT; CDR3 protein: CAIGAGYNEKLFF
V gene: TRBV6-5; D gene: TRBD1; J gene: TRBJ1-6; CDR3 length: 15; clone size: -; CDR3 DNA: TGTGCCAGCAGTATCGGACAGGGGTTTAGATCACCCCTCCACTTT; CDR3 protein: CASSIGQGFRSPLHF
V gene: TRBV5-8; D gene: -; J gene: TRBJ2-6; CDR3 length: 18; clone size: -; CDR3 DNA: TGTGCCAGCGGCAGGTTCAATAGTCACAAAAGTCGGGCCAACGTCCTGACTTTC; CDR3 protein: CASGRFNSHKSRANVLTF
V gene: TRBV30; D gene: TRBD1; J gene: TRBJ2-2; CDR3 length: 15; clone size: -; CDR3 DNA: TGTGCCTGGAGTAAACAGGGGGTTTCGACCGGGGAGCTGTTTTTT; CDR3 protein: CAWSKQGVSTGELFF
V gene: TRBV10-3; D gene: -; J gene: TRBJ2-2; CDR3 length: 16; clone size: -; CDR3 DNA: TGTGCCATCAGTGAGTCGGGCCAGGGGAGGGCCGGGGAGCTGTTTTTT; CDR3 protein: CAISESGQGRAGELFF
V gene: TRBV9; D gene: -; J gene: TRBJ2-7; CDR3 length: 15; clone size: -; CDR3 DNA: TGTGCCAGCAGCGCATACCGGGACTTGGCCTACGAGCAGTACTTC; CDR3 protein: CASSAYRDLAYEQYF
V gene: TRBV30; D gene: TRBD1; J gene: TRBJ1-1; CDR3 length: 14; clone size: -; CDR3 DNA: TGTGCCTTACAGACAGGGACTATGAACACTGAAGCTTTCTTT; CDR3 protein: CALQTGTMNTEAFF
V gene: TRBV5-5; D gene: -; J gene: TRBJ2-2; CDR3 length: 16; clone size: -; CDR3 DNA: TGTGCCAGCAGCTCTACAGGACTTAGGGACACCGGGGAGCTGTTTTTT; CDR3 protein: CASSSTGLRDTGELFF
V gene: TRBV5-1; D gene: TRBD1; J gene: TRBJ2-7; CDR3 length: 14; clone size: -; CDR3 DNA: TGCGCCAGCAGCTTCGGGACAGGGGGCCGAGAGCAGTACTTC; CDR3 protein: CASSFGTGGREQYF
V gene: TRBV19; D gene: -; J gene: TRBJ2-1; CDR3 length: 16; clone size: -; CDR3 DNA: TGTGCCAGTAGTAGGGTGGCTACGCGCTCCTACAATGAGCAGTTCTTC; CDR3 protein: CASSRVATRSYNEQFF
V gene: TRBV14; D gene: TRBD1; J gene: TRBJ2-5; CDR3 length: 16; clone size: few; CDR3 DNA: TGTGCCAGCAGCCAGATTTCAGGGGGCAGGAGGGAGACCCAGTACTTC; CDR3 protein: CASSQISGGRRETQYF
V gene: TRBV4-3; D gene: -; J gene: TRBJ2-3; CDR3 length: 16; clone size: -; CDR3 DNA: TGCGCCAGCAGCCAAGTGCTGGCATCTAGCACAGATACGCAGTATTTT; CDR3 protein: CASSQVLASSTDTQYF
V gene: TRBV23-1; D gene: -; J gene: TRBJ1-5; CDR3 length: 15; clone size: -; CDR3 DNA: TGCGCCAGCAGTCGCCAAAGGGGCGGCAATCAGCCCCAGCATTTT; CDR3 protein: CASSRQRGGNQPQHF
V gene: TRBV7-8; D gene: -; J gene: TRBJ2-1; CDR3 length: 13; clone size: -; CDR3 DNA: TGTGCCATCATGGGGGGCCGAGGAAATGAGCAGTTCTTC; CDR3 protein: CAIMGGRGNEQFF